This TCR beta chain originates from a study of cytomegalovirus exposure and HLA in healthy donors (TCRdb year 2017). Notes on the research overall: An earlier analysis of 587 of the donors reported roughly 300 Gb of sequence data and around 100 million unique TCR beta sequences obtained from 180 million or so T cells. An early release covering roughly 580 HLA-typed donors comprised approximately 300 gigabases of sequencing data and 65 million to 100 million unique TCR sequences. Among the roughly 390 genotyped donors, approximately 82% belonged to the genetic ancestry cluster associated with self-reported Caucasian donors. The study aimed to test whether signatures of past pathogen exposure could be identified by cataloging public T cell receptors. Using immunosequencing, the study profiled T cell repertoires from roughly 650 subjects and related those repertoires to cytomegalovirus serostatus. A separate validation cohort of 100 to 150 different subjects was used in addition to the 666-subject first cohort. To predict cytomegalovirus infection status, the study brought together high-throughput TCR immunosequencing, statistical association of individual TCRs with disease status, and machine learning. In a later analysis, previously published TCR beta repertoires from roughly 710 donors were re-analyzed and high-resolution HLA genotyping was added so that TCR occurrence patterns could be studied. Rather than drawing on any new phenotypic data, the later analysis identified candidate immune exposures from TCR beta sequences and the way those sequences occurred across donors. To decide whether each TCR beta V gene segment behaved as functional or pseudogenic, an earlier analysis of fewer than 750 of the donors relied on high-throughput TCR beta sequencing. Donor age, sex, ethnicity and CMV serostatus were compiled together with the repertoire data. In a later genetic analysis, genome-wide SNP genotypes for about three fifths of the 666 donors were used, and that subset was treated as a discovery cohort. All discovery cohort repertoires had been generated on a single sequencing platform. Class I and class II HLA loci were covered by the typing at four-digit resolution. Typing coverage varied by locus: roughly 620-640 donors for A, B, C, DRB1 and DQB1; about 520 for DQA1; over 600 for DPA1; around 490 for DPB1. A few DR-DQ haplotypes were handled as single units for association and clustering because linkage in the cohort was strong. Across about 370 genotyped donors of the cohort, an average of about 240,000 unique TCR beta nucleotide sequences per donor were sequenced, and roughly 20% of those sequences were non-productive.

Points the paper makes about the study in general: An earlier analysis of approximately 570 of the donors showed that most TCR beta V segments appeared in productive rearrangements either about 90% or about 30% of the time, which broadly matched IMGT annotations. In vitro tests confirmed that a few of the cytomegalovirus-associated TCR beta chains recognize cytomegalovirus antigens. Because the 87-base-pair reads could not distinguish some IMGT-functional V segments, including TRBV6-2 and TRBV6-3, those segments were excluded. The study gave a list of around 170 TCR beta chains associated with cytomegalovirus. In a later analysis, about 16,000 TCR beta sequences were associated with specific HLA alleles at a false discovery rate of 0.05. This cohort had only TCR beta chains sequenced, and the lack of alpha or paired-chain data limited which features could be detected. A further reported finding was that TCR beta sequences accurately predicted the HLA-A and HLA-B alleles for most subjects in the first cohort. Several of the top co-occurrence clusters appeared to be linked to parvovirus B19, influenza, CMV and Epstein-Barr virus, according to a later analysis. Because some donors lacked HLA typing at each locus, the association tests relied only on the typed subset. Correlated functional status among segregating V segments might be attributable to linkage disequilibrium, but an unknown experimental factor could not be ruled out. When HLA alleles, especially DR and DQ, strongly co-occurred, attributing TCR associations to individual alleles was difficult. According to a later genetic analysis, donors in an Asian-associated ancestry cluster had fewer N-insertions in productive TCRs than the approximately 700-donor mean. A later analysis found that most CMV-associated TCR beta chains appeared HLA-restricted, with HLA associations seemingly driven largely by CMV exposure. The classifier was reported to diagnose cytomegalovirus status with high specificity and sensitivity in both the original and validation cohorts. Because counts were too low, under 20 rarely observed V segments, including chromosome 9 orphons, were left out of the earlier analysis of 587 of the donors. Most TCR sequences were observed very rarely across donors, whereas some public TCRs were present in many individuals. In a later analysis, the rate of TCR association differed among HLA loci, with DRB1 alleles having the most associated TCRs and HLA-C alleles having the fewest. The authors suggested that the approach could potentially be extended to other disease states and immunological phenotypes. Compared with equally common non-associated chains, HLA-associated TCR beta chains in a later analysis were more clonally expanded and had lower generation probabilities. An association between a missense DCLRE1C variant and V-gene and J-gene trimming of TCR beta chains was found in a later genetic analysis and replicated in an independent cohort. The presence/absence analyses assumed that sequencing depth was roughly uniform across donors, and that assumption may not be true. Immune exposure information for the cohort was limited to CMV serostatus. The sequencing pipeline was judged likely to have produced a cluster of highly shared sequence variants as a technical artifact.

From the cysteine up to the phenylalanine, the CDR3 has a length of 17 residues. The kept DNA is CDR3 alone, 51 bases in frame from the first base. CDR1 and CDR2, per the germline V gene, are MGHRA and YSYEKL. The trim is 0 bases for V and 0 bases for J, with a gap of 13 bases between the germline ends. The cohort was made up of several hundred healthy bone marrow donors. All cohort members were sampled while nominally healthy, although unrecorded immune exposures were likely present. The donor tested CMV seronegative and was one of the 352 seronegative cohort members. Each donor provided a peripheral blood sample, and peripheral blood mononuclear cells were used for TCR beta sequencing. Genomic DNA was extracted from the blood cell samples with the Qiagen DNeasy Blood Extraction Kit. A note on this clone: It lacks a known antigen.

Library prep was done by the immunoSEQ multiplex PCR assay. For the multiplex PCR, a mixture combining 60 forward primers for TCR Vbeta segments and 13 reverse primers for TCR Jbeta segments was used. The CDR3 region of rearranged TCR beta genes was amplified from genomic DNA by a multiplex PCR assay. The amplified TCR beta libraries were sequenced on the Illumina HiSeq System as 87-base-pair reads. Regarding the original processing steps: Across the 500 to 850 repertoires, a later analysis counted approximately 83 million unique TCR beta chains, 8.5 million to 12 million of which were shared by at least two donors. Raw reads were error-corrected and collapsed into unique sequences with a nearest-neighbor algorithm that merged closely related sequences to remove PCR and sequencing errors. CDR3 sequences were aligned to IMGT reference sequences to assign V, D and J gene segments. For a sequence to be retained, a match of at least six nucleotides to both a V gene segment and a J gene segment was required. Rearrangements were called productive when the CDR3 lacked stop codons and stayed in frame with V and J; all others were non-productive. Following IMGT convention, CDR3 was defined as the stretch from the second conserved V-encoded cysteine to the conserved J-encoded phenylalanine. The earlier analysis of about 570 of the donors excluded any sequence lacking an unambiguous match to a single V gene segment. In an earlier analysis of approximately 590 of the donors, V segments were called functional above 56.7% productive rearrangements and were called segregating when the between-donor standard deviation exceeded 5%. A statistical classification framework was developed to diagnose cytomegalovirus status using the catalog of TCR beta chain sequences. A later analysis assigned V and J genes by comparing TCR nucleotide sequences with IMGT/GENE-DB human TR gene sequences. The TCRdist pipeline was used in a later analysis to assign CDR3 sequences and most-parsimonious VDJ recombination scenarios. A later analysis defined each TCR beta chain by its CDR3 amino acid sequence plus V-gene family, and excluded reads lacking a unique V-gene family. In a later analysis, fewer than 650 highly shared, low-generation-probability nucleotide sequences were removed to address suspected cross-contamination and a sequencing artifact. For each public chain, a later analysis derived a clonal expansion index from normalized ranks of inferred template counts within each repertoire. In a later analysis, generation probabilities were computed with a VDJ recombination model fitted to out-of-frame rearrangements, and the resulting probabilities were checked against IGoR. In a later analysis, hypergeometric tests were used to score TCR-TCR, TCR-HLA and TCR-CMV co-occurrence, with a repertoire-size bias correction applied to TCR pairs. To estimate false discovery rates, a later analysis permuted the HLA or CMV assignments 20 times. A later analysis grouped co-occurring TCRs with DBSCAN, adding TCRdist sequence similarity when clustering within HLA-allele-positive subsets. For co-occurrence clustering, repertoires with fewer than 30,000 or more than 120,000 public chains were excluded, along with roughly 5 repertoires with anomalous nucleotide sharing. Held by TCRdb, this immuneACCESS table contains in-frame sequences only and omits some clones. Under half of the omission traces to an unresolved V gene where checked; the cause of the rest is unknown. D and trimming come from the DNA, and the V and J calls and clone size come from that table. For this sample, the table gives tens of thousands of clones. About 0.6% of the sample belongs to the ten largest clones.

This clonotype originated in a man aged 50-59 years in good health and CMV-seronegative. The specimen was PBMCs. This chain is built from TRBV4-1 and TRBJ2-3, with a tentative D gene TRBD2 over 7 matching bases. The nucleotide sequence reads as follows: TGCGCCAGCAGCCAAGATAAGGGGGGGCCGAGCACAGATACGCAGTATTTT. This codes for CASSQDKGGPSTDTQYF.